The clone carrying this T cell receptor (beta chain) was counted once. The sample comes from a study of control samples from healthy donors and cancer patients. Here immunoSEQ multiplex PCR was the method, and the copy in TCRdb shows in-frame clones only, minus some. The sample has 100,000 to 150,000 clones; approximately 89% are singletons. The CDR3 extends over 18 amino acids. The germline CDR1 and CDR2 sequences are SGDLS and YYNGEE. With V trimmed by 3 bases and J by 2 bases, 16 bases remained unmatched. The sequencing sample was made of PBMCs. The chain links TRBV9 to TRBJ1-1, with 7 bases lining up with TRBD1. The clonotype was recovered from a man aged 45-60 years with head and neck cancer. In DNA form, the CDR3 reads TGTGCCAGCAGCGCGACGGTCCTAAATTACAGGGGAAACACTGAAGCTTTCTTT. Translating it yields CASSATVLNYRGNTEAFF.